The 6 T cell receptor beta chains listed next were all sequenced from one sample in a study of blood T cell repertoires in COVID-19. This table comes from immunoSEQ multiplex PCR, and its TCRdb copy is limited to in-frame clones, with some not included. The sample has fewer than 250,000 clones; under 90% are singletons. Material for sequencing was peripheral blood. These receptors originate from a man over 45 with COVID-19, enrolled during active disease.

CDR3 loop: CASSQGTGGHGYTF. The CDR3 bases are TGTGCCAGCAGCCAAGGGACAGGGGGCCATGGCTACACCTTC. The V gene is TRBV3-1 (or the pseudogene TRBV3-2), the J gene TRBJ1-2; TRBD1 matches 11 bases. Unmatched junction bases numbered 1, after V lost 1 base and J lost 6 bases. The CDR3 is made up of 14 amino acids. CDR1 is LGHDT and CDR2 is YNNKEL in the germline V gene (reference sequence).

As regards this clone: One end of the junction does not line up with germline, which may come from a read error. This sequence joins TRBV6-5 and TRBJ1-1, with 10 nucleotides matching TRBD1. The CDR3 is 15 amino acids. The germline gives CDR1 MNHEY, CDR2 SVGAGI. The CDR3 is CASSNSGTGDLSAFF. CDR3 coding DNA: TGTGCCAGCAGTAACTCCGGGACAGGGGATTTGTCAGCTTTCTTT.

The V and J genes are TRBV4-3 and TRBJ2-1; 12 nucleotides match TRBD2. The CDR3 covers 15 residues. Per the germline V gene, CDR1 is LGHNA and CDR2 is YSLEER. Unmatched junction bases numbered 9, after V lost 5 bases and J lost 10 bases. The chain's CDR3 is CASSGTSGPGGEQFF. The CDR3 nucleotides are TGCGCCAGCAGCGGGACTAGCGGGCCAGGGGGGGAGCAGTTCTTC.

The gene calls are TRBV7-8 and TRBJ1-5; D is unclear. Trimming stripped 7 bases from V and 5 bases from J, with 12 bases between. Germline CDR1 reads SGHVS; CDR2 reads FQNEAQ. The CDR3 runs 13 residues. The CDR3 sequence is CASKVEGDQPQHF. CDR3 nucleotides: TGTGCCAGCAAGGTGGAGGGAGATCAGCCCCAGCATTTT.

The chain links TRBV5-4 to TRBJ1-2; the D is unclear. The CDR3 length is 13 residues. With 0 bases removed from V and 8 bases from J, the gap between germline ends came to 11 bases. Germline CDR1 reads SGHNT; CDR2 reads YYREEE (reference sequence). The CDR3 loop reads CASSLDSPGGYTF. Written as DNA, the CDR3 is TGTGCCAGCAGCTTGGACTCACCGGGAGGCTACACCTTC.

The chain joins TRBV7-2 to TRBJ1-1, with a possible D match to TRBD1 (5 bases). Germline V gene lookup returns CDR1 SGHTA and CDR2 FQGNSA. CDR3 length equals 13 residues. V shed 1 base and J shed 4 bases, with 7 bases lying between them. In DNA form, the CDR3 reads TGTGCCAGCAGCTTAGACAGGCGCACTGAAGCTTTCTTT. Its translation: CASSLDRRTEAFF.